A single sample is the source of the 10 T cell receptor beta chains below, sequenced in a study of shared clonotypes between healthy human individuals. Naive CD8 cells lacked CD45RO, underwent positive selection for CCR7 and left out terminally differentiated effector memory CD45RA+ cells. TCRdb keeps only in-frame clones here, not all; method: immunoSEQ multiplex PCR. The sample has nearly 2 million clones, less than 95% seen once. The sequenced sample was naive CD8+ T cells sorted from blood. The receptor source for this set is a man between 18 and 29 years old in good health.

This clone was seen only once. The V gene is TRBV9, the J gene TRBJ2-1; D is perhaps TRBD2 (5 bases). The germline V gene encodes CDR1 SGDLS and CDR2 YYNGEE. V shed 0 bases and J shed 9 bases, with 13 bases lying between them. The CDR3 has 14 residues. CDR3 sequence: CASSVAGTQGEQFF. Written as DNA, the CDR3 is TGTGCCAGCAGCGTAGCGGGAACACAAGGTGAGCAGTTCTTC.

The V gene is TRBV15, the J gene TRBJ2-7; 8 bases are shared with TRBD1. Trimming took 1 base from V and 5 from J; bases not matched to a gene: 4. There are 14 residues in the CDR3. In germline, CDR1 is LNHNV, CDR2 YYDKDF (reference sequence). CDR3 sequence: CATSRGTGMDEQYF. The DNA for the CDR3 is TGTGCCACCAGCAGAGGGACAGGGATGGACGAGCAGTACTTC.

CDR3 in DNA: TGCGCCAGCAGCATACGGGACAGGGACACTTCACCCCTCCACTTT. Translation: CASSIRDRDTSPLHF. The chain employs TRBV4-1 and TRBJ1-6; 9 bases agree with TRBD1. The junction had 8 bases not matched to a gene; V was cut back by 5 bases and J by 9 bases. CDR1 is MGHRA, CDR2 YSYEKL, per germline. There are 15 residues in the CDR3.

This chain joins TRBV27 and TRBJ2-5, with a weak D call TRBD1 (6 bases). Germline assignment: CDR1 MNHEY and CDR2 SMNVEV (reference sequence). V lost 1 base, J lost 2 bases, and 14 bases lay in between. This CDR3 has 16 residues. CDR3: CASSLLGATNQETQYF. The CDR3, as DNA: TGTGCCAGCAGTTTATTGGGGGCTACTAATCAAGAGACCCAGTACTTC.

The rearrangement uses TRBV6-5 and TRBJ2-7; a weak D match, TRBD1 (5 bases). The V end was cut by 7 bases, the J end by 1 base, with 14 bases between. From germline, CDR1 is MNHEY and CDR2 SVGAGI. The CDR3 extends over 14 amino acids. This CDR3 is CASIGAKVSYEQYF. The CDR3, as DNA: TGTGCCAGCATTGGGGCCAAGGTTTCCTACGAGCAGTACTTC.

The rearrangement uses TRBV5-5 and TRBJ2-7; the D gene is possibly TRBD1 (6 bases). Germline V lookup: CDR1 SGHKS, CDR2 YYEKEE (reference sequence). Trimming took 4 bases from V and 6 from J, leaving 14 bases between them. The CDR3 is 13 amino acids. Here the CDR3 DNA reads TGTGCCAGCAGCCTAACTAAGGGGGTCGAGCAGTACTTC. This translates into CASSLTKGVEQYF.

Points on this clone: Other nucleotide sequences in the sample specify the same CDR3. This chain uses TRBV7-8 with TRBJ2-7; no firm D call. CDR3 length: 14 amino acids. CDR1 SGHVS and CDR2 FQNEAQ come from the germline V gene. Trimming left V 0 bases short and J 0 bases short, with 6 bases between. Here the CDR3 reads CASSLAGVSYEQYF. The DNA of the CDR3 is TGTGCCAGCAGCTTAGCTGGAGTCTCCTACGAGCAGTACTTC.

The chain employs TRBV6-1 and TRBJ2-3; perhaps TRBD1 as D (6 bases). Trimming cost V 1 base and J 2 bases, with 28 bases left between them. The CDR3 is 21 amino acids. The germline gives CDR1 MNHNS, CDR2 SASEGT. The CDR3 nucleotides read TGTGCCAGCAGTGAAGGCGCCCGCCCCTTTGCCCAGGGGCGAGTCACAGATACGCAGTATTTT. Translation gives CASSEGARPFAQGRVTDTQYF.

This chain uses TRBV6-1 with TRBJ1-3, with a possible D match to TRBD1 (6 bases). V lost 2 bases and J lost 4, with 12 bases in between. The V gene's germline CDR1 is MNHNS and CDR2 SASEGT. The length of the CDR3 is 15 residues. The CDR3 coding sequence is TGTGCCAGCAGTGAATCATGGGGGCAAGGAAACACCATATATTTT. Translating gives CASSESWGQGNTIYF.

The chain joins TRBV28 to TRBJ2-7, with D hard to call. Trimming left V 6 bases short and J 0 bases short, with 12 bases between. Germline lookup yields CDR1 MDHEN and CDR2 SYDVKM. The CDR3 has 14 amino acids. For the CDR3, the DNA is TGTGCCAGCAGCCCCCTCGCGAGCTCCTACGAGCAGTACTTC. It encodes CASSPLASSYEQYF. Combining the CDR3 with reference TRBV28 and TRBJ2-7 gives the whole variable domain DVKVTQSSRYLVKRTGEKVFLECVQDMDHENMFWYRQDPGLGLRLIYFSYDVKMKEKGDIPEGYSVSREKKERFSLILESASTNQTSMYLCASSPLASSYEQYFGPGTRLTVT.